These 27 T cell receptor beta chains were all obtained from the same sample, sequenced in a study of blood T cell repertoires in COVID-19. TCRdb's copy holds only in-frame clones and misses some; the assay was immunoSEQ multiplex PCR. The table has some 94,000 clones, more than 75% seen once. Sequencing was done on a sample of peripheral blood. All receptors derive from a human donor in a cohort sampled during active COVID-19.

The chain has TRBV6-5 and TRBJ1-1; TRBD1 is a possible D gene (5 bases). Germline V lookup: CDR1 MNHEY, CDR2 SVGAGI. This CDR3 spans 12 amino acids. V dropped 4 bases and J dropped 11 bases, with 14 bases sitting between them. The CDR3 here is CASSLPGVSAFF. CDR3 DNA sequence: TGTGCCAGCAGTTTACCGGGGGTGAGTGCTTTCTTT.

The chain links TRBV3-1 (or the pseudogene TRBV3-2) to TRBJ2-1, with 12 bases identical to TRBD2. Unmatched junction bases numbered 13, after V lost 3 bases and J lost 7 bases. This CDR3 region has 18 residues. Germline-derived CDR1 and CDR2 are LGHDT and YNNKEL (reference sequence). CDR3: CASSQGAGTSGPGNEQFF. The CDR3 DNA sequence: TGTGCCAGCAGCCAGGGTGCCGGGACTAGCGGGCCAGGGAATGAGCAGTTCTTC.

The chain is built from TRBV5-1 and TRBJ2-2, with TRBD2 matching over 12 bases. V shed 4 bases, J shed 5 bases, and the junction held 3 bases outside the gene matches. The CDR3 is 15 residues long. Per germline, CDR1 SGHRS and CDR2 YFSETQ. The DNA for the CDR3 is TGCGCCAGCAGCATTGGGACTAGCGGGACCGGGGAGCTGTTTTTT. The encoded protein is CASSIGTSGTGELFF.

V usage is TRBV14 and J usage is TRBJ2-1; the match to TRBD2 covers 8 bases. After removal of 4 bases from V and 7 bases from J, the junction contained 12 bases not matched to a gene. The CDR3 is made up of 16 amino acids. CDR1 is SGHDN and CDR2 is FVKESK in the germline V gene. CDR3 in amino acids: CASSLFSGSLGNEQFF. For the CDR3, the DNA is TGTGCCAGCAGCCTCTTCAGCGGGAGCTTGGGGAATGAGCAGTTCTTC.

The V gene is TRBV5-5, the J gene TRBJ2-1; 9 bases align to TRBD1. The CDR3 extends over 17 amino acids. The V gene's germline CDR1 is SGHKS and CDR2 YYEKEE (reference sequence). The trim removed 4 bases at V and 0 bases at J, leaving 8 bases unmatched. The DNA of the CDR3 is TGTGCCAGCAGCCGACAGGGGGGCCTTAGCTCCTACAATGAGCAGTTCTTC. This translates into CASSRQGGLSSYNEQFF.

The rearrangement joins TRBV6-1 to TRBJ2-3; TRBD2 aligns across 12 bases. Germline values: CDR1 MNHNS, CDR2 SASEGT. The CDR3 has 16 residues. V gave up 4 bases and J gave up 4 bases; unmatched junction bases: 6. The CDR3 sequence: CASSVTSGRSSDTQYF. The CDR3 nucleotides are TGTGCCAGCAGTGTAACTAGCGGGAGGAGTTCAGATACGCAGTATTTT.

The chain carries TRBV5-1 and TRBJ2-3; perhaps TRBD2 as D (6 bases). There are 15 residues in the CDR3. Germline lookup yields CDR1 SGHRS and CDR2 YFSETQ. V was cut by 1 base and J by 3 bases, with 12 bases left in between. The CDR3 bases are TGCGCCAGCAGCTTGCCTAGCGTGCAGACAGATACGCAGTATTTT. This codes for CASSLPSVQTDTQYF.

The count of this clone is one. V is TRBV29-1 and J is TRBJ2-3, with 10 positions matching TRBD2. The V gene's germline CDR1 is SQVTM and CDR2 ANQGSEA. The CDR3 contains 14 residues. With V trimmed by 5 bases and J by 4 bases, 6 bases remained unmatched. The CDR3 nucleotides read TGCAGCGTTCACGACAGCGGGGGGGCAGATACGCAGTATTTT. It specifies CSVHDSGGADTQYF.

In DNA form, the CDR3 reads TGTGCCAGCAGTTCCCCAACCCTAGCGGGAGGGCCGTTCTTC. It yields the protein CASSSPTLAGGPFF. V and J are TRBV11-3 and TRBJ2-1, with 12 bases identical to TRBD2. Germline V CDR1 and CDR2: SGHNT, YENEEA. CDR3 size: 14 residues. Unmatched junction bases numbered 12, after V lost 6 bases and J lost 15 bases.

The chain links TRBV23-1 to TRBJ2-1, with 7 bases fitting TRBD2. TRBV23-1 is an ORF for which the function is uncertain. V lost 0 bases and J lost 1; bases outside the gene matches: 12. The CDR3 has 19 amino acids. The CDR3: CASSQSWGRVAGSYNEQFF. The CDR3 DNA reads as TGCGCCAGCAGTCAATCATGGGGTAGAGTAGCGGGTTCCTACAATGAGCAGTTCTTC.

The DNA for the CDR3 is TGCGCCAGCAGCTTGGCAGGGGTGGTTGGAGCTTTCTTT. This translates into CASSLAGVVGAFF. The chain recombines TRBV5-1 with TRBJ1-1; the D gene is possibly TRBD1 (6 bases). The CDR3 is 13 amino acids. V lost 0 bases and J 10 bases, leaving 13 bases between the germline ends. Germline CDR1 reads SGHRS; CDR2 reads YFSETQ.

This clone appeared many times. The V and J genes are TRBV7-8 and TRBJ2-2; the D gene is possibly TRBD2 (6 bases). The V and J ends lost 5 bases and 6 bases respectively, with 10 bases between them. This CDR3 spans 13 amino acids. CDR1 is SGHVS and CDR2 is FQNEAQ in the germline V gene. The CDR3, as DNA: TGTGCCAGCAGCCCGGGACTGGCCGGGGAGCTGTTTTTT. Translation: CASSPGLAGELFF.

The chain links TRBV28 to TRBJ2-7; D gene uncertain. The V gene's germline CDR1 is MDHEN and CDR2 SYDVKM. Trimming cost V 3 bases and J 2 bases, with 8 bases left between them. There are 13 residues in the CDR3. CDR3 in amino acids: CASSFSRPYEQYF. The DNA of the CDR3 is TGTGCCAGCAGTTTTTCGCGTCCCTACGAGCAGTACTTC.

The chain uses TRBV27 and TRBJ2-5, with 8 bases fitting TRBD1. V gave up 5 bases and J gave up 4 bases; unmatched junction bases: 6. Germline V gene sequence: CDR1 MNHEY, CDR2 SMNVEV (reference sequence). The CDR3 sequence is 14 residues long. The CDR3 region has the DNA TGTGCCAGCAGTCGGCAGGGGGCTAGAGAGACCCAGTACTTC. It is translated as CASSRQGARETQYF.

This clone is a singleton in its sample. The CDR3 DNA is TGTGCCAGTAGTCCCGCTTACAGGGGGCTTTACAATGAGCAGTTCTTC. It is translated as CASSPAYRGLYNEQFF. The chain combines TRBV19 with TRBJ2-1; the match to TRBD1 covers 9 bases. The V gene's germline CDR1 is LNHDA and CDR2 SQIVND (reference sequence). The length of the CDR3 is 16 residues. After removal of 5 bases from V and 4 bases from J, the junction contained 9 bases not matched to a gene.

J is TRBJ2-7 and V is TRBV5-4, with D tentatively TRBD2 (7 bases). The CDR3 extends over 15 amino acids. Germline assignment: CDR1 SGHNT and CDR2 YYREEE (reference sequence). Trimming removed 5 bases from V and 1 base from J, with 16 bases in between. The CDR3 DNA is TGTGCCAGCAGGACGGCCAGCGGGACATCCTACGAGCAGTACTTC. Amino acid sequence: CASRTASGTSYEQYF.

V usage is TRBV9 and J usage is TRBJ2-1; 7 nucleotides match TRBD2. This CDR3 spans 16 amino acids. V shed 5 bases, J shed 3 bases, and the junction held 11 bases outside the gene matches. Germline CDR1 SGDLS, CDR2 YYNGEE. The chain's CDR3 is CASSIDGLDGYNEQFF. For the CDR3, the DNA is TGTGCCAGCAGTATCGACGGACTAGATGGCTACAATGAGCAGTTCTTC. Full variable domain (remainder filled in from reference TRBV9 and TRBJ2-1): DSGVTQTPKHLITATGQRVTLRCSPRSGDLSVYWYQQSLDQGLQFLIQYYNGEERAKGNILERFSAQQFPDLHSELNLSSLELGDSALYFCASSIDGLDGYNEQFFGPGTRLTVL.

This chain uses TRBV9 with TRBJ2-3, with 11 bases that match TRBD2. CDR3 length: 15 residues. The germline gives CDR1 SGDLS, CDR2 YYNGEE. Trimming removed 4 bases from V and 4 bases from J; junction bases left unmatched: 5. CDR3 bases: TGTGCCAGCAGCCTTAGCGGGAGGGCCCCAGATACGCAGTATTTT. Its translation is CASSLSGRAPDTQYF.

This clone showed up just a few times. The chain recombines TRBV5-3 with TRBJ2-7, with a weak D call TRBD1 (7 bases). TRBV5-3 is placed among ORFs of uncertain function. The CDR3 has 17 amino acids. Between the trimmed V and J ends, which lost 3 bases and 2 bases, there was a span of 21 bases. CDR3 in amino acids: CARSYNTTGDSPYEQYF. For the CDR3, the DNA is TGTGCCAGAAGCTACAACACTACAGGGGACTCGCCCTACGAGCAGTACTTC.

The V and J genes are TRBV13 and TRBJ1-1, with D maybe TRBD1 (5 bases). CDR1 is PRHDT, CDR2 FYEKMQ, per germline (reference sequence). V gave up 11 bases and J gave up 6 bases, with 22 bases separating them. The length of the CDR3 is 14 residues. The CDR3 spells CASVRRGWSPEAFF. The CDR3 region has the DNA TGTGCCTCCGTAAGGAGGGGCTGGTCACCTGAAGCTTTCTTT.

The chain uses TRBV7-2 and TRBJ2-7; D gene uncertain. Germline lookup yields CDR1 SGHTA and CDR2 FQGNSA. The germline V and J ends were trimmed by 2 bases and 0 bases, with 17 bases remaining between them. The CDR3 contains 17 residues. This chain's CDR3 is CASSLYSSRLSSYEQYF. DNA for the CDR3: TGTGCCAGCAGCTTATATTCCAGCAGGCTGAGCTCCTACGAGCAGTACTTC.

The V gene is TRBV24-1, the J gene TRBJ2-1; 12 nucleotides line up with TRBD2. The CDR3 has 16 residues. With 5 bases clipped from V and 7 bases from J, the junction kept 8 bases outside the gene matches. CDR1 is KGHDR and CDR2 is SFDVKD in the germline V gene. CDR3 loop: CATSGPTSGRYNEQFF. CDR3 bases: TGTGCCACCAGTGGCCCTACTAGCGGGAGGTATAATGAGCAGTTCTTC.

This chain uses TRBV25-1 with TRBJ2-2; TRBD1 aligns across 8 bases. Germline CDR1 and CDR2: MGHDK and SYGVNS. Unmatched junction bases numbered 15, after V lost 8 bases and J lost 4 bases. The CDR3 covers 17 residues. This chain's CDR3 is CASSDEGGRGLTGELFF. CDR3 in DNA: TGTGCCAGCTCGGATGAAGGGGGCAGGGGGCTCACCGGGGAGCTGTTTTTT.

The J gene is TRBJ1-1, the V gene TRBV25-1; TRBD1 aligns across 9 bases. CDR1 is MGHDK, CDR2 SYGVNS, per germline. The ends lost 10 bases at V and 5 bases at J; junction bases unmatched: 8. The CDR3 has 13 residues. Here the CDR3 DNA reads TGTGCCACCGCAGGGACAGGGTTGACTGAAGCTTTCTTT. It is translated as CATAGTGLTEAFF.

The chain has TRBV7-9 and TRBJ2-7; 8 bases are shared with TRBD1. The CDR3 consists of 14 residues. The junction had 5 bases not matched to a gene; V was cut back by 7 bases and J by 0 bases. CDR1 SEHNR and CDR2 FQNEAQ come from the germline V gene (reference sequence). This CDR3 reads CASKRQGSSYEQYF. CDR3 DNA: TGTGCCAGCAAACGACAGGGGAGCTCCTACGAGCAGTACTTC.

The chain combines TRBV14 with TRBJ2-7; maybe TRBD2 (5 bases). Germline V gives CDR1 SGHDN, CDR2 FVKESK. V was pared by 0 bases and J by 6 bases, with 18 bases between. This CDR3 has 16 residues. Here the CDR3 reads CASSQDMRARGREQYF. CDR3 DNA: TGTGCCAGCAGCCAAGATATGCGGGCCAGAGGACGCGAGCAGTACTTC.

The CDR3 sequence is CASSLRPGNTEAFF. Here the CDR3 DNA reads TGTGCCAGCAGTCTAAGGCCAGGGAACACTGAAGCTTTCTTT. The chain carries TRBV2 and TRBJ1-1; no clear D gene. V lost 5 bases, J lost 1 base, and 11 bases lay in between. This CDR3 is built from 14 residues. CDR1 and CDR2 from the germline V gene are SNHLY and FYNNEI. The entire variable domain, with the rest obtained from reference TRBV2 and TRBJ1-1, is as follows: EPEVTQTPSHQVTQMGQEVILRCVPISNHLYFYWYRQILGQKVEFLVSFYNNEISEKSEIFDDQFSVERPDGSNFTLKIRSTKLEDSAMYFCASSLRPGNTEAFFGQGTRLTVV.